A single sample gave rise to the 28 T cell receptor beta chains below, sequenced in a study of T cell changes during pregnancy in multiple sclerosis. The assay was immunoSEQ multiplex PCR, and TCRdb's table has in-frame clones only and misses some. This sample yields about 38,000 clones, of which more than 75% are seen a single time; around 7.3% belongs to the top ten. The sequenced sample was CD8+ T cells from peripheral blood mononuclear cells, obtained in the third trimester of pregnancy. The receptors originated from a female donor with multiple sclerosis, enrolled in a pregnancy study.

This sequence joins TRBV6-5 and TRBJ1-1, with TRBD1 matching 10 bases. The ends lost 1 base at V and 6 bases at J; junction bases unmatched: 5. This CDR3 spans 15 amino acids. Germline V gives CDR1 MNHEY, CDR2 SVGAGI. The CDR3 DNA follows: TGTGCCAGCAGTTACTGGGACAGGGGAACGGCTGAAGCTTTCTTT. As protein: CASSYWDRGTAEAFF.

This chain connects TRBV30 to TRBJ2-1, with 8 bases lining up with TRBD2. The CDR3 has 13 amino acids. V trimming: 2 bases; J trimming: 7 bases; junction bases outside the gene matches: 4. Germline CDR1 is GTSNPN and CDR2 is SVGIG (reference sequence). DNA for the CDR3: TGTGCCTGGAGTCCCATAGCGGGGAATGAGCAGTTCTTC. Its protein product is CAWSPIAGNEQFF.

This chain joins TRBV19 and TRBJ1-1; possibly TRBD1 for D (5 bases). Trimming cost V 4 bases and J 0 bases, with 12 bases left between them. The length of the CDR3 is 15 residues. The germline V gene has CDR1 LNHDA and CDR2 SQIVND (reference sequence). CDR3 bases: TGTGCCAGTAGTAATGCCAGGGCGGTGAACACTGAAGCTTTCTTT. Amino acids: CASSNARAVNTEAFF.

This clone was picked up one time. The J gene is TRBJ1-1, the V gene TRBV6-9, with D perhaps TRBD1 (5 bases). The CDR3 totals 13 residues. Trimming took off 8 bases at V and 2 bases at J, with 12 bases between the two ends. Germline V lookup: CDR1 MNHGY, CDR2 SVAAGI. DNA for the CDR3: TGTGCCAGCCTGACGGGGGTCAACACTGAAGCTTTCTTT. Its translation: CASLTGVNTEAFF.

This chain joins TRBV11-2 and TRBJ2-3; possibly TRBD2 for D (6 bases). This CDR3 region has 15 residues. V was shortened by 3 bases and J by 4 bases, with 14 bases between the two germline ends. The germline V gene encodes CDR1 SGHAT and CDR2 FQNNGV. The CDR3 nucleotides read TGTGCCAGCAGCTTTAGCGGATTCCCCCCAGATACGCAGTATTTT. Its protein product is CASSFSGFPPDTQYF.

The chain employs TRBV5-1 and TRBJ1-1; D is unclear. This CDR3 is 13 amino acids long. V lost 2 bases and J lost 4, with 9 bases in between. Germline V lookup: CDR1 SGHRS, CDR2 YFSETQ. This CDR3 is CASSFPGSTEAFF. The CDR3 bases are TGCGCCAGCAGCTTTCCCGGGAGCACTGAAGCTTTCTTT.

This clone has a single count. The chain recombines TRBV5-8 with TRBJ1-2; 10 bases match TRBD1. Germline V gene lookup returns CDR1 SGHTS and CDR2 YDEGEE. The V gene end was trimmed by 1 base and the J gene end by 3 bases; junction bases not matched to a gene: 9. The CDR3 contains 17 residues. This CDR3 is CASSLPGTGVIYYGYTF. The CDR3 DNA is TGTGCCAGCAGCTTGCCCGGGACAGGGGTTATTTACTATGGCTACACCTTC.

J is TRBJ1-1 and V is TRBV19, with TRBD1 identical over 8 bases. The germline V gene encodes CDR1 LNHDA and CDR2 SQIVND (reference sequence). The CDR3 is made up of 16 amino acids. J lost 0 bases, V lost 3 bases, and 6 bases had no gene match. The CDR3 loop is CASSILYRGVNTEAFF. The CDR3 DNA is TGTGCCAGTAGTATCCTATACAGGGGGGTGAACACTGAAGCTTTCTTT. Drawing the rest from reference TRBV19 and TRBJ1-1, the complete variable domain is DGGITQSPKYLFRKEGQNVTLSCEQNLNHDAMYWYRQDPGQGLRLIYYSQIVNDFQKGDIAEGYSVSREKKESFPLTVTSAQKNPTAFYLCASSILYRGVNTEAFFGQGTRLTVV.

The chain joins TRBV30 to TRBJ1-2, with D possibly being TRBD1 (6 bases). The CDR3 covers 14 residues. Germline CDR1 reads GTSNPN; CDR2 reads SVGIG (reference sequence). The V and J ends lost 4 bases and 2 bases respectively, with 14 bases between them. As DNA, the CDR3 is TGTGCCTGGACTTCGGGACACAGGAACTATGGCTACACCTTC. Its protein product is CAWTSGHRNYGYTF.

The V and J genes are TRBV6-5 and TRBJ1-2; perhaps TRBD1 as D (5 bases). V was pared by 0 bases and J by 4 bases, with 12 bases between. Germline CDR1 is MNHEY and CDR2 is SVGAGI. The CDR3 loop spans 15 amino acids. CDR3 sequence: CASSYSGRAPYGYTF. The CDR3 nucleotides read TGTGCCAGCAGTTACTCTGGCAGGGCCCCCTATGGCTACACCTTC.

The CDR3 here is CASSESSGADTQYF. The DNA of the CDR3 is TGTGCCAGCAGTGAGTCTAGCGGGGCAGATACGCAGTATTTT. The chain uses TRBV6-4 and TRBJ2-3, with 9 bases that match TRBD2. This CDR3 has 14 amino acids. Trimming removed 3 bases from V and 4 bases from J; junction bases left unmatched: 2. The germline gives CDR1 MRHNA, CDR2 SNTAGT.

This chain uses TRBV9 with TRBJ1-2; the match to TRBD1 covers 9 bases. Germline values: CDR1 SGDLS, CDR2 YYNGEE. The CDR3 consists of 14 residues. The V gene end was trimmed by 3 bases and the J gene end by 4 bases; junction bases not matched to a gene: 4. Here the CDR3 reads CASSAQGAVYGYTF. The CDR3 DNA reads TGTGCCAGCAGCGCACAGGGGGCAGTCTATGGCTACACCTTC.

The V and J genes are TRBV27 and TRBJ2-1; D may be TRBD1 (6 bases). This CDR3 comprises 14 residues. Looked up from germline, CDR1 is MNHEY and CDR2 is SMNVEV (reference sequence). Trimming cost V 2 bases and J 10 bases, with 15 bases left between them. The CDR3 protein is CASSLGGGVGEQFF. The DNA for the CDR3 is TGTGCCAGCAGTTTAGGGGGCGGCGTCGGGGAGCAGTTCTTC.

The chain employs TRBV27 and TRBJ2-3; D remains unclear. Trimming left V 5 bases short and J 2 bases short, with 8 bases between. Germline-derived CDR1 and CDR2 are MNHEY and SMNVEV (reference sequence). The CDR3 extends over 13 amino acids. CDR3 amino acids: CASSPLSTDTQYF. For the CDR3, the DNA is TGTGCCAGCAGTCCCCTCTCCACAGATACGCAGTATTTT.

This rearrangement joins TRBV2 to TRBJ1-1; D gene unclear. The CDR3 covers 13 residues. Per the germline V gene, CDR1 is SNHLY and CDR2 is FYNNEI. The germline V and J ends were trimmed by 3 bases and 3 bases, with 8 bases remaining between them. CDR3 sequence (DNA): TGTGCCAGCAGTGACCCCCCGTACACTGAAGCTTTCTTT. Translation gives CASSDPPYTEAFF. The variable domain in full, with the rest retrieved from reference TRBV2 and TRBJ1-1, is EPEVTQTPSHQVTQMGQEVILRCVPISNHLYFYWYRQILGQKVEFLVSFYNNEISEKSEIFDDQFSVERPDGSNFTLKIRSTKLEDSAMYFCASSDPPYTEAFFGQGTRLTVV.

Written as DNA, the CDR3 is TGTGCCAGCAGCCAACCACTGGGCGGGGCGGCGAACACCGGGGAGCTGTTTTTT. This gives the protein CASSQPLGGAANTGELFF. This chain joins TRBV7-9 and TRBJ2-2; D might be TRBD2 (6 bases). This CDR3 has 18 residues. Germline CDR1 is SEHNR and CDR2 is FQNEAQ (reference sequence). Trimming cost V 5 bases and J 0 bases, with 19 bases left between them.

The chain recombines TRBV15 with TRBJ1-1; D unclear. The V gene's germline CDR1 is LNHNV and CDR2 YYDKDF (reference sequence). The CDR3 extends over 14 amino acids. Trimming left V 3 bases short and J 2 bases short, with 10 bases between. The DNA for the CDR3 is TGTGCCACCAGCAGCACACTAGAAAACACTGAAGCTTTCTTT. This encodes CATSSTLENTEAFF.

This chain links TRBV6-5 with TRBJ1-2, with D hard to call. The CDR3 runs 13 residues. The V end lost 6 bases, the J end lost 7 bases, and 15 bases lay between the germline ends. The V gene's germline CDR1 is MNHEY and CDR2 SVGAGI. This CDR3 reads CASSSTRGSGYTF. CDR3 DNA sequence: TGTGCCAGCAGCTCTACCCGGGGTTCTGGCTACACCTTC.

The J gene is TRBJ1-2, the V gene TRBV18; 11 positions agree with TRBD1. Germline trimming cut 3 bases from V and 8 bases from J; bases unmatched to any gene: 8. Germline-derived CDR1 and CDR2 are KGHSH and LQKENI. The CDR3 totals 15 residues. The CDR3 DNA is TGTGCCAGCTCACCCGCCCGGGACAGGGGGGAAGGCTACACCTTC. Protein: CASSPARDRGEGYTF.

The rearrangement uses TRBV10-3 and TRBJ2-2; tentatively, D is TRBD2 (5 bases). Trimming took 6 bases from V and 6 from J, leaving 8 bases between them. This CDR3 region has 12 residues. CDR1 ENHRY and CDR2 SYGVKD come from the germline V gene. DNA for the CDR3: TGTGCCATCAGGGGGAGCGCCGGGGAGCTGTTTTTT. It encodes CAIRGSAGELFF.

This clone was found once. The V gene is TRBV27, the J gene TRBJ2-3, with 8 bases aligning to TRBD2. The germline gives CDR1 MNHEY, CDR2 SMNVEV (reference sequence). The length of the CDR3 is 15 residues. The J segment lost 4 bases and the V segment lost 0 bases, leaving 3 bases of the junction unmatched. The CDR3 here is CASSLSSGVADTQYF. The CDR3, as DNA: TGTGCCAGCAGTTTATCTAGCGGGGTCGCAGATACGCAGTATTTT.

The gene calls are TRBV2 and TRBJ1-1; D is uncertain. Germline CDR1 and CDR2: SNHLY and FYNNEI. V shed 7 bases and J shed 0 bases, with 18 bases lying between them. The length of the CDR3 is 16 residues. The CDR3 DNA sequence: TGTGCCAGCAACGGGGAAGGGAGGAGGGTGAACACTGAAGCTTTCTTT. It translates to CASNGEGRRVNTEAFF.

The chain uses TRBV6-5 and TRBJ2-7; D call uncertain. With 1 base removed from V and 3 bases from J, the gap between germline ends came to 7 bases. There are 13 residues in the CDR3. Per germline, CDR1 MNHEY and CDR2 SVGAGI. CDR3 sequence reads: CASSYFQNYEQYF. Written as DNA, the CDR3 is TGTGCCAGCAGTTACTTCCAAAACTACGAGCAGTACTTC.

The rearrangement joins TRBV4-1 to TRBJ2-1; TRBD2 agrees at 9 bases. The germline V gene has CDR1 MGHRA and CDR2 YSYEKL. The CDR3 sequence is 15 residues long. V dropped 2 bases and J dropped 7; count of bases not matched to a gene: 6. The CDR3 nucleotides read TGCGCCAGCAGCCAAATGGGACTAGCAGGGAATGAGCAGTTCTTC. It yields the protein CASSQMGLAGNEQFF.

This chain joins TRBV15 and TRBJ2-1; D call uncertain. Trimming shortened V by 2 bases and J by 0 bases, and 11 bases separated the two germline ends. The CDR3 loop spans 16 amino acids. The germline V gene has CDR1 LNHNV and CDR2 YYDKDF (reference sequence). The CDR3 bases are TGTGCCACCAGCAGATCGTCCGAGGACTCCTACAATGAGCAGTTCTTC. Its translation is CATSRSSEDSYNEQFF. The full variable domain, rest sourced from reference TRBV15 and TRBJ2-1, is DAMVIQNPRYQVTQFGKPVTLSCSQTLNHNVMYWYQQKSSQAPKLLFHYYDKDFNNEADTPDNFQSRRPNTSFCFLDIRSPGLGDTAMYLCATSRSSEDSYNEQFFGPGTRLTVL.

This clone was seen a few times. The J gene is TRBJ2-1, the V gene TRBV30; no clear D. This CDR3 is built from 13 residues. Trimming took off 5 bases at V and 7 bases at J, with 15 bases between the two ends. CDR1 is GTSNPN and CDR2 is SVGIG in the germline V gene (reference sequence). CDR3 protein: CAWDLGQRNEQFF. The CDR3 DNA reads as TGTGCCTGGGATCTGGGCCAAAGGAATGAGCAGTTCTTC. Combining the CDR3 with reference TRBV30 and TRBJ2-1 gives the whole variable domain SQTIHQWPATLVQPVGSPLSLECTVEGTSNPNLYWYRQAAGRGLQLLFYSVGIGQISSEVPQNLSASRPQDRQFILSSKKLLLSDSGFYLCAWDLGQRNEQFFGPGTRLTVL.

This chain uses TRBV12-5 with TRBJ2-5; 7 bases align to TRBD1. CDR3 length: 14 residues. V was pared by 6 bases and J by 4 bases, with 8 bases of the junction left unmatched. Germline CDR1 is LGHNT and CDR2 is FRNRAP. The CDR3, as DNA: TGTGCTAGTGGCCGGGACAGTATACTAGAGACCCAGTACTTC. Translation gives CASGRDSILETQYF. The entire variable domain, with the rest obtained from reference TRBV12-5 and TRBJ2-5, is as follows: DARVTQTPRHKVTEMGQEVTMRCQPILGHNTVFWYRQTMMQGLELLAYFRNRAPLDDSGMPKDRFSAEMPDATLATLKIQPSEPRDSAVYFCASGRDSILETQYFGPGTRLLVL.

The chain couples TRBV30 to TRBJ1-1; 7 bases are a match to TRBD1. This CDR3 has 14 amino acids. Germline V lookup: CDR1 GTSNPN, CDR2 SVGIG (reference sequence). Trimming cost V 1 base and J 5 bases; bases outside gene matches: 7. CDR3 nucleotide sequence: TGTGCCTGGAGTGAACAAGGGGGCTGGACTGAAGCTTTCTTT. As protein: CAWSEQGGWTEAFF. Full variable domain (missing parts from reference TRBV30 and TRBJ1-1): SQTIHQWPATLVQPVGSPLSLECTVEGTSNPNLYWYRQAAGRGLQLLFYSVGIGQISSEVPQNLSASRPQDRQFILSSKKLLLSDSGFYLCAWSEQGGWTEAFFGQGTRLTVV.